This is a list of T cell receptor beta chains from one sample in a study of shared clonotypes between healthy human individuals. Using immunoSEQ multiplex PCR, the repertoire was profiled, and TCRdb retains in-frame clones only, with some absent. The sample carries about 2.4 million clones, roughly 93% recorded once. Sequenced sample: naive CD4+ T cells from PBMCs. These receptor sequences come from a man younger than 35 in good health. Some clones in this sample may be carry-over from other donors' samples. Both conserved end residues are part of each CDR3. A D gene is named only where the DNA matches it firmly. Only part of the rows carry a size: once, few, many, or a class if the clone is expanded.

CDR3	DNA	length	V	J	size	D
CASSRTRPNYGYTF	TGTGCCAGCAGCCGGACACGACCTAACTATGGCTACACCTTC	14	TRBV6-5	TRBJ1-2	.	.
CASSLGTGAYEQYF	TGTGCCAGCAGCCTCGGGACAGGGGCCTACGAGCAGTACTTC	14	TRBV21-1	TRBJ2-7	few	.
CASSLVVLAGGRETQYF	TGCGCCAGCAGCTTGGTTGTACTAGCGGGAGGTAGAGAGACCCAGTACTTC	17	TRBV5-1	TRBJ2-5	.	TRBD2
CAGPGQRGYEQYF	TGTGCCGGCCCGGGCCAAAGGGGCTACGAGCAGTACTTC	13	TRBV27	TRBJ2-7	.	.
CASSSGGYEQYF	TGTGCCAGCAGTTCCGGAGGGTACGAGCAGTACTTC	12	TRBV6-6	TRBJ2-7	.	.
CAISAGTGGRAEAFF	TGTGCCATCAGTGCCGGGACAGGGGGTCGGGCTGAAGCTTTCTTT	15	TRBV10-3	TRBJ1-1	once	TRBD1
CASSPRPPGLALDIQETQYF	TGTGCCAGCTCACCACGACCCCCGGGACTAGCCTTAGATATTCAAGAGACCCAGTACTTC	20	TRBV18	TRBJ2-5	.	TRBD2
CASSLEGTSGTYEQYF	TGTGCCAGCAGCTTAGAAGGGACTAGCGGCACCTACGAGCAGTACTTC	16	TRBV7-3	TRBJ2-7	.	TRBD2
CALRQPNYGYTF	TGCGCTCTCCGGCAGCCCAACTATGGCTACACCTTC	12	TRBV19	TRBJ1-2	once	.
CASSLERRETQYF	TGTGCCAGCAGCTTAGAGCGCCGAGAGACCCAGTACTTC	13	TRBV11-2	TRBJ2-5	.	.
CASSIEGRVSGRREQYF	TGTGCCAGTAGTATAGAAGGGAGGGTGAGCGGGAGGCGGGAGCAGTACTTC	17	TRBV19	TRBJ2-7	.	TRBD2
CSVGQGADSPLHF	TGCAGCGTGGGACAGGGGGCGGACTCACCCCTCCACTTT	13	TRBV29-1	TRBJ1-6	.	TRBD1
CSSTDGGAFF	TGCAGCTCTACTGACGGGGGCGCTTTCTTT	10	TRBV20-1	TRBJ1-1	.	.
CASSLVAGDSPLHF	TGTGCCAGCAGCCTCGTGGCCGGAGATTCACCCCTCCACTTT	14	TRBV27	TRBJ1-6	.	.
CASSNRDGYNQPQHF	TGTGCCAGTAGTAACCGGGACGGCTACAATCAGCCCCAGCATTTT	15	TRBV19	TRBJ1-5	.	.
CASSLRGTATGELFF	TGTGCCAGCAGCTTAAGGGGTACGGCCACCGGGGAGCTGTTTTTT	15	TRBV7-7	TRBJ2-2	.	.
CASSPPGPLNTEAFF	TGTGCCAGCAGTCCGCCGGGGCCCCTGAACACTGAAGCTTTCTTT	15	TRBV28	TRBJ1-1	.	.
CASSLDRGRGYTF	TGTGCCAGCAGCTTAGACCGTGGCAGGGGCTACACCTTC	13	TRBV7-9	TRBJ1-2	.	.
CASRQAGYTGELFF	TGTGCCTCTCGGCAGGCCGGGTACACCGGGGAGCTGTTTTTT	14	TRBV28	TRBJ2-2	once	.
CASSRRTGSGSTDTQYF	TGTGCCAGCAGTCGAAGGACAGGGTCAGGGAGCACAGATACGCAGTATTTT	17	TRBV2	TRBJ2-3	.	TRBD1
CASSPEAVGIQYF	TGTGCCAGCAGCCCCGAGGCCGTGGGCATTCAGTACTTC	13	TRBV7-8	TRBJ2-4	.	.
CASSPGGGATAYEQYF	TGTGCCAGCAGCCCAGGAGGTGGGGCAACCGCCTACGAGCAGTACTTC	16	TRBV7-6	TRBJ2-7	.	.
CASSLGGTSGSNEQFF	TGCGCCAGCAGCTTGGGAGGGACTAGCGGGAGCAATGAGCAGTTCTTC	16	TRBV5-1	TRBJ2-1	.	TRBD2
CASSVSSGRPYNEQFF	TGTGCCAGCTCAGTATCTAGCGGGAGGCCATACAATGAGCAGTTCTTC	16	TRBV18	TRBJ2-1	.	TRBD2
CASSSQGGAGGYTF	TGCGCCAGCAGCTCTCAGGGGGGGGCTGGTGGCTACACCTTC	14	TRBV5-1	TRBJ1-2	.	TRBD1
CASRRGSYEQYF	TGTGCCAGCCGAAGGGGATCCTACGAGCAGTACTTC	12	TRBV28	TRBJ2-7	.	.
CASSGTGSRNIQYF	TGTGCCAGCAGTGGGACAGGGTCACGCAACATTCAGTACTTC	14	TRBV2	TRBJ2-4	.	TRBD1
CATQGFTGELFF	TGTGCCACCCAGGGTTTCACCGGGGAGCTGTTTTTT	12	TRBV28	TRBJ2-2	.	.
CASSLVRGSEQYF	TGTGCCAGCAGCTTAGTTAGGGGGAGCGAGCAGTACTTC	13	TRBV7-9	TRBJ2-7	.	.
CASSARQGEAYEQYF	TGTGCCAGCAGTGCCCGACAGGGGGAAGCCTACGAGCAGTACTTC	15	TRBV25-1	TRBJ2-7	.	TRBD1
CASSPRGGTGGSYEQYF	TGTGCCAGCAGCCCTAGGGGGGGCACAGGGGGCTCCTACGAGCAGTACTTC	17	TRBV7-8	TRBJ2-7	.	.
CASSPGRGGAETQYF	TGTGCCAGCAGCCCCGGTCGGGGGGGCGCGGAGACCCAGTACTTC	15	TRBV5-8	TRBJ2-5	.	TRBD2
CASSVDHETQYF	TGTGCCAGCAGCGTAGACCACGAGACCCAGTACTTC	12	TRBV9	TRBJ2-5	.	.
CASSLVVGQAHTF	TGCGCCAGCAGCTTGGTGGTTGGGCAGGCGCATACTTTT	13	TRBV5-1	TRBJ1-4	.	.
CASSVALANEQFF	TGTGCCAGCAGCGTCGCTCTAGCTAATGAGCAGTTCTTC	13	TRBV9	TRBJ2-1	.	.
CASSSKRDISYEQYF	TGTGCCAGCAGCTCTAAACGGGACATCTCCTACGAGCAGTACTTC	15	TRBV7-8	TRBJ2-7	.	.
CASSLMDGDLGNEQFF	TGTGCCAGCTCACTGATGGACGGAGATCTAGGGAATGAGCAGTTCTTC	16	TRBV18	TRBJ2-1	.	.
CATSRDQAGALEAFF	TGTGCCACCAGCAGAGATCAGGCAGGGGCCCTTGAAGCTTTCTTT	15	TRBV15	TRBJ1-1	.	.
CASSPGQSNEKLFF	TGCGCCAGCAGCCCGGGACAGAGTAATGAAAAACTGTTTTTT	14	TRBV5-1	TRBJ1-4	.	TRBD1
CASTTGGDGTNEKLFF	TGTGCCAGCACCACCGGCGGGGACGGAACTAATGAAAAACTGTTTTTT	16	TRBV7-9	TRBJ1-4	.	.
CASSWGLRGNTIYF	TGTGCCAGCAGTTGGGGGTTGCGTGGAAACACCATATATTTT	14	TRBV5-6	TRBJ1-3	.	.
CASSRRTSVYSGELFF	TGTGCCAGCAGCCGACGAACTAGTGTGTATTCCGGGGAGCTGTTTTTT	16	TRBV7-2	TRBJ2-2	.	.
CASTLDPPGQGLYF	TGTGCCAGCACCCTGGACCCGCCGGGACAGGGGTTGTACTTC	14	TRBV7-9	TRBJ2-4	.	TRBD1
CASSLRQGGSYEQYF	TGTGCCAGCAGCTTGCGGCAGGGAGGGAGCTACGAGCAGTACTTC	15	TRBV7-9	TRBJ2-7	.	TRBD2
CASSLTGTPYGYTF	TGTGCCAGCAGTTTAACTGGGACACCTTATGGCTACACCTTC	14	TRBV28	TRBJ1-2	.	.
CASSPLGRGTFEKLFF	TGTGCCAGCTCACCATTGGGCAGGGGGACTTTTGAAAAACTGTTTTTT	16	TRBV18	TRBJ1-4	once	TRBD1
CASSEAGPSGSAGELFF	TGTGCCAGCAGTGAAGCGGGGCCTAGCGGGAGCGCCGGGGAGCTGTTTTTT	17	TRBV6-1	TRBJ2-2	.	TRBD2
CASSQERGLAKNIQYF	TGCGCCAGCAGCCAAGAAAGGGGACTGGCCAAAAACATTCAGTACTTC	16	TRBV4-3	TRBJ2-4	.	.
CASSIGISNQPQHF	TGTGCCAGTAGTATCGGCATTAGCAATCAGCCCCAGCATTTT	14	TRBV19	TRBJ1-5	.	.
CASSLAGGRTDTQYF	TGTGCCAGCAGCTTAGCGGGGGGACGCACAGATACGCAGTATTTT	15	TRBV7-3	TRBJ2-3	.	TRBD2
CASSFTDSSYNEQFF	TGCGCCAGCAGCTTCACCGATAGCTCCTACAATGAGCAGTTCTTC	15	TRBV5-1	TRBJ2-1	.	.
CASSSGTVTEAFF	TGTGCCAGCTCATCCGGGACTGTTACTGAAGCTTTCTTT	13	TRBV18	TRBJ1-1	.	.
CASSSPGTGYEQYF	TGTGCCAGCAGTTCCCCCGGGACAGGATACGAGCAGTACTTC	14	TRBV28	TRBJ2-7	.	TRBD1